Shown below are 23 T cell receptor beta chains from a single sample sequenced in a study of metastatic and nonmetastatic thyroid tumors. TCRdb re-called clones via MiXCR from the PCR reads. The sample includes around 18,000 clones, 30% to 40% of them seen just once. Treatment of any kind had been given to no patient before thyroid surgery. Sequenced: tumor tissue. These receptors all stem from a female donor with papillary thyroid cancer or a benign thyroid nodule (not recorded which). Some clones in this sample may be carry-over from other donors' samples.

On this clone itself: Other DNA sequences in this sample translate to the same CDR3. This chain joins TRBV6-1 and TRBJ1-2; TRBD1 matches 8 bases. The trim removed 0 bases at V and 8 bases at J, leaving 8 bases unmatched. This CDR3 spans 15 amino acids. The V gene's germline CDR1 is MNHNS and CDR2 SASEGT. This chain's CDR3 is CASSEALGQGGGYTF. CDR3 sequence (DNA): TGTGCCAGCAGTGAAGCACTTGGACAGGGAGGCGGCTACACCTTC.

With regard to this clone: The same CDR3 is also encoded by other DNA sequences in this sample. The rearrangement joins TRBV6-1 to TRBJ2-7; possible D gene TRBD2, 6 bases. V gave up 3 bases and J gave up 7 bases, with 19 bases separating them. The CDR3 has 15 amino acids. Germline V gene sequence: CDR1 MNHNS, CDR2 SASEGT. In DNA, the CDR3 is TGTGCCAGCAGTGATTGGGAGGTAGCCACCCATGAGCAGTACTTC. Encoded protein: CASSDWEVATHEQYF.

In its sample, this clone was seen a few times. The CDR3 here is CASSFRQPNTEAFF. Written as DNA, the CDR3 is TGTGCCAGCAGTTTCCGACAGCCAAACACTGAAGCTTTCTTT. J is TRBJ1-1 and V is TRBV28, with D possibly being TRBD1 (5 bases). Trimming cost V 3 bases and J 2 bases, with 10 bases left between them. From germline, CDR1 is MDHEN and CDR2 SYDVKM. The CDR3 consists of 14 residues.

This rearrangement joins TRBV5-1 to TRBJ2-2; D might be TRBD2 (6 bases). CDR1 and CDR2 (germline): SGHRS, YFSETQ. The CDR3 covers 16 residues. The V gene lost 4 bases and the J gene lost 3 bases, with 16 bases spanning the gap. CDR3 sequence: CASSPGERAYTGELFF. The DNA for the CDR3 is TGCGCCAGCAGCCCTGGGGAGCGGGCTTACACCGGGGAGCTGTTTTTT.

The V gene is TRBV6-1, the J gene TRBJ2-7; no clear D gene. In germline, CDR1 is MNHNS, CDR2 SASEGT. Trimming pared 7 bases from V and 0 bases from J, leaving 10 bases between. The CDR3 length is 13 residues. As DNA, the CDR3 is TGTGCCAGCACCCCTGCCCTCTCCTACGAGCAGTACTTC. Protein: CASTPALSYEQYF.

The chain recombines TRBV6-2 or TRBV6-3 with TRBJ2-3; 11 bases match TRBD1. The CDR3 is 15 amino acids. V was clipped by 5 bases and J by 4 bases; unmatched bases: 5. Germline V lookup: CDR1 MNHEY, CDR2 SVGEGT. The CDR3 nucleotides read TGTGCCAGCAGTAGGGTGGACAGGGGGCCAGATACGCAGTATTTT. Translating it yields CASSRVDRGPDTQYF.

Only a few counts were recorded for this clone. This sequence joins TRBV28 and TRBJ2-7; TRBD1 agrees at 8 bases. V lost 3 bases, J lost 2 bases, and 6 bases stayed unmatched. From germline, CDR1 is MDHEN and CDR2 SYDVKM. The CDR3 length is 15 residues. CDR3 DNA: TGTGCCAGCAGTTTGAACGGACAGGGAACCTACGAGCAGTACTTC. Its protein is CASSLNGQGTYEQYF.

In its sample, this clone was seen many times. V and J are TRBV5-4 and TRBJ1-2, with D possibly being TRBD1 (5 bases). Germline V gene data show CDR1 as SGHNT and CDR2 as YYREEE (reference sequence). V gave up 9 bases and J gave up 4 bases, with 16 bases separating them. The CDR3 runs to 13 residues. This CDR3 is CATRRGAGYGYTF. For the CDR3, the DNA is TGTGCCACTCGCCGTGGGGCGGGCTATGGCTACACCTTC.

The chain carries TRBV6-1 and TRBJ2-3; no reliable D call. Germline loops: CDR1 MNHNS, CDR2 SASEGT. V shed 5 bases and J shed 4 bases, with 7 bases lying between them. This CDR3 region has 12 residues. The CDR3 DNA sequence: TGTGCCAGCAGTAACCCTCCAGATACGCAGTATTTT. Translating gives CASSNPPDTQYF.

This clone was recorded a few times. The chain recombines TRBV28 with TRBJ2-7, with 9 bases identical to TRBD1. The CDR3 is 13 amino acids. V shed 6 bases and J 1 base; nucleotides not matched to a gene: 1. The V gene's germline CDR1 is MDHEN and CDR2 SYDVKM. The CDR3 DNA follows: TGTGCCAGCAGGGGACAGGGTTCCTACGAGCAGTACTTC. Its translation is CASRGQGSYEQYF.

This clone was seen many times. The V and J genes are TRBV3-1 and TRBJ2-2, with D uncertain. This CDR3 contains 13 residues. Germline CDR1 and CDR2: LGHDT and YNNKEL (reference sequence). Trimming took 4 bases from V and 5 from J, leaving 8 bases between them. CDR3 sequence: CASSRVETGELFF. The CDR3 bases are TGTGCCAGCAGCCGGGTCGAGACCGGGGAGCTGTTTTTT.

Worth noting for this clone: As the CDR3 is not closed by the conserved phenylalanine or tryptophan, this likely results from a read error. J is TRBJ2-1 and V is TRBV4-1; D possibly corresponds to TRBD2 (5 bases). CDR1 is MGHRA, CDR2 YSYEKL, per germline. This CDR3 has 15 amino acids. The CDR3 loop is CARSQDPSWYNEQFY. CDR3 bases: TGCGCCCGCAGCCAAGACCCTAGCTGGTACAATGAGCAGTTCTAC.

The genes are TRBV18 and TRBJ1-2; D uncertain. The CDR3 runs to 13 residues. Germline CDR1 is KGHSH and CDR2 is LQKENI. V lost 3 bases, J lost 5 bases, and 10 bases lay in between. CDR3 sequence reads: CASSPKTEYGYTF. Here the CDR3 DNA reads TGTGCCAGCTCACCCAAGACGGAGTATGGCTACACCTTC.

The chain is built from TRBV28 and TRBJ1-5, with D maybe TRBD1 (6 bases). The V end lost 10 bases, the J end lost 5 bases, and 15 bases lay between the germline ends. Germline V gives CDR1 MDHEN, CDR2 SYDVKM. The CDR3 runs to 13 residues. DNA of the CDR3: TGTGCCACCAGCTCGAGGACAGATCAGCCCCAGCATTTT. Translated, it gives CATSSRTDQPQHF.

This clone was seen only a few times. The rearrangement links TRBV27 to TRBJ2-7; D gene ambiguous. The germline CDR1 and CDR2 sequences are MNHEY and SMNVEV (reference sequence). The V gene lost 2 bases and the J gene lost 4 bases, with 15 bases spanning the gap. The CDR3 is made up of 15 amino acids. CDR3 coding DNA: TGTGCCAGCAGTTTAGGGCCAATCCCCCAATACGAGCAGTACTTC. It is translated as CASSLGPIPQYEQYF.

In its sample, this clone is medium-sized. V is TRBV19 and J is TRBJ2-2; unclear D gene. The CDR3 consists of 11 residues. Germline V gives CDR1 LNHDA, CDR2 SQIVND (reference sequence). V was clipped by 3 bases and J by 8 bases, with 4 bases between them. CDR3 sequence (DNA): TGTGCCAGTAGTATTCTAGGGGAGCTGTTTTTT. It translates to CASSILGELFF.

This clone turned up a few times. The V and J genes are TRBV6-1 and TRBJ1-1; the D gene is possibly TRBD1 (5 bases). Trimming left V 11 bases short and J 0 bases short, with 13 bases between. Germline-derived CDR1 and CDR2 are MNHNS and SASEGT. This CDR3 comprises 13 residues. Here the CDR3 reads CAGARDVNTEAFF. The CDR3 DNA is TGTGCCGGGGCCCGGGATGTGAACACTGAAGCTTTCTTT.

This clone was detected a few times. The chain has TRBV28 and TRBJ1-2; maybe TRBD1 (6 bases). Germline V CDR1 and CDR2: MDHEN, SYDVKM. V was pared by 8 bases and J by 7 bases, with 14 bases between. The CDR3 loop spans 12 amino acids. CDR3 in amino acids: CASGEGGFGYTF. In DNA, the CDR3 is TGTGCCAGCGGGGAGGGGGGTTTTGGCTACACCTTC.

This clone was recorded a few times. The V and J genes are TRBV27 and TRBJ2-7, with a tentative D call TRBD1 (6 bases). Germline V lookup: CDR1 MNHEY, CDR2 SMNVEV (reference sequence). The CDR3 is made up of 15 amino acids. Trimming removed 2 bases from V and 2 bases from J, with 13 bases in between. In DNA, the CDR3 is TGTGCCAGCAGTTTAGGGGCAGGGGTTACCTACGAGCAGTACTTC. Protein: CASSLGAGVTYEQYF.

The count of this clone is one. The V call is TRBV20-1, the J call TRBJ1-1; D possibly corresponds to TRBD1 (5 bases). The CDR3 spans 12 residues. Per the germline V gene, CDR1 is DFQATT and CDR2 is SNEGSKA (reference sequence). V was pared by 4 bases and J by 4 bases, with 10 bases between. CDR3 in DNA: TGCAGTGCTAAAGGCGGGGGCACTGAAGCTTTCTTT. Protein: CSAKGGGTEAFF.

As DNA, the CDR3 is TGTGCCAGCATTTTACAGGGTAGCACTGAAGCTTTCTTT. Translating gives CASILQGSTEAFF. The J gene is TRBJ1-1, the V gene TRBV6-1; a possible D gene is TRBD1 (6 bases). The CDR3 is 13 residues long. CDR1 is MNHNS and CDR2 is SASEGT in the germline V gene. Trimming stripped 7 bases from V and 4 bases from J, with 13 bases between.

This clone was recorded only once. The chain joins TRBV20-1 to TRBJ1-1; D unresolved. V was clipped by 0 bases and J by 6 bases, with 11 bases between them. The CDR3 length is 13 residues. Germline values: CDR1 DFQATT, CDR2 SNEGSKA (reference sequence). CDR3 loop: CSARENLASEAFF. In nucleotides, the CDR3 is TGCAGTGCTAGAGAGAACCTGGCATCTGAAGCTTTCTTT.

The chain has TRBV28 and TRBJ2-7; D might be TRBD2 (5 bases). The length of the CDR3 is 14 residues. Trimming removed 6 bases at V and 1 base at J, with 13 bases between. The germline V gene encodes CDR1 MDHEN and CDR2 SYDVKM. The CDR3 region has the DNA TGTGCCAGCAGATCTGGGAAGCGGTCCTACGAGCAGTACTTC. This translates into CASRSGKRSYEQYF.